This is a list of T cell receptor beta chains from one sample in a study of beta chain features in type 1 diabetes. TCRdb's table, derived via immunoSEQ multiplex PCR, lists solely in-frame clones and lacks some. The table includes about 710,000 clones, about 14% detected once. The source material was naive CD4+ T cells from blood. The receptors derive from a man between 18 and 35 years old with type 1 diabetes. Each CDR3 is given with its conserved first and last residue. The D gene is left open where the match is weak. Not all rows give a size; the values are once, few, many and, for expanded clones, a class.

D,J,size,V,CDR3,DNA
TRBD1,TRBJ1-1,few,TRBV11-2,CASSFRGQGAEAFF,TGTGCCAGCAGCTTTAGAGGACAGGGAGCTGAAGCTTTCTTT
NA,TRBJ2-2,NA,TRBV19,CASSIARDTGELFF,TGTGCCAGTAGTATAGCGAGGGACACCGGGGAGCTGTTTTTT
NA,TRBJ2-5,few,TRBV6-5,CASSPRGETQYF,TGTGCCAGCAGCCCGCGAGGGGAGACCCAGTACTTC
TRBD1,TRBJ1-4,NA,TRBV14,CASSGRQGQSTNEKLFF,TGTGCCAGCAGCGGACGACAGGGACAATCAACTAATGAAAAACTGTTTTTT
NA,TRBJ2-1,NA,TRBV7-9,CASSLRPGGEANEQFF,TGTGCCAGCAGCTTACGCCCAGGCGGGGAGGCCAATGAGCAGTTCTTC
NA,TRBJ2-5,few,TRBV10-3,CAISGQQETQYF,TGTGCCATTTCGGGACAACAAGAGACCCAGTACTTC
TRBD2,TRBJ2-5,few,TRBV2,CARGPGTSGRTQYF,TGTGCCCGAGGTCCGGGAACTAGCGGTAGGACCCAGTACTTC
NA,TRBJ1-6,few,TRBV4-3,CASSQMMSGAVALHF,TGCGCCAGCAGCCAAATGATGTCTGGGGCTGTGGCCCTCCACTTT
NA,TRBJ1-5,NA,TRBV7-6,CASSFSDYQPQHF,TGTGCCAGCAGCTTTTCGGACTATCAGCCCCAGCATTTT
NA,TRBJ2-2,NA,TRBV6-6,CASSSSLLRNTGELFF,TGTGCCAGCAGTTCTTCACTCCTAAGGAACACCGGGGAGCTGTTTTTT
NA,TRBJ1-2,few,TRBV5-1,CASSLNQRVQGYTF,TGCGCCAGCAGCTTGAACCAAAGGGTTCAGGGCTACACCTTC
NA,TRBJ2-4,few,TRBV7-9,CASSPAGGPRLYF,TGTGCCAGCAGCCCGGCCGGAGGACCCAGACTCTACTTC
TRBD1,TRBJ1-1,few,TRBV7-6,CASSLEGGAGTEAFF,TGTGCCAGCAGCTTAGAAGGGGGCGCGGGCACTGAAGCTTTCTTT
TRBD1,TRBJ2-7,NA,TRBV12-5,CASGHGQGYEQYF,TGTGCTAGTGGTCACGGACAGGGCTACGAGCAGTACTTC
NA,TRBJ2-7,NA,TRBV30,CAWSGTHRPIMHF,TGTGCCTGGAGTGGTACTCACAGGCCTATTATGCACTTC
TRBD1,TRBJ2-2,few,TRBV2,CASQRTGRTGELFF,TGTGCCAGCCAAAGGACAGGGCGGACCGGGGAGCTGTTTTTT
TRBD1,TRBJ1-5,once,TRBV5-4,CASSLDRVQPQHF,TGTGCCAGCAGCCTCGACAGGGTCCAGCCCCAGCATTTT
NA,TRBJ1-5,NA,TRBV4-2,CASSQGQPGQPQHF,TGTGCCAGCAGCCAAGGGCAGCCGGGTCAGCCCCAGCATTTT
TRBD2,TRBJ2-5,few,TRBV7-2,CASSQIAGEETQYF,TGTGCCAGCAGCCAAATAGCGGGAGAGGAGACCCAGTACTTC
TRBD2,TRBJ2-3,NA,TRBV9,CASSVASGGPDTQYF,TGTGCCAGCAGCGTAGCGTCGGGAGGGCCAGATACGCAGTATTTT
TRBD2,TRBJ2-3,few,TRBV10-3,CAIRPARSGTSVSTDTQYF,TGTGCCATCAGACCAGCAAGATCCGGGACTAGCGTTAGCACAGATACGCAGTATTTT
NA,TRBJ2-3,few,TRBV29-1,CSVAGQEGRILTDTQYF,TGCAGCGTTGCCGGCCAGGAGGGCCGGATTCTCACAGATACGCAGTATTTT
NA,TRBJ1-1,NA,TRBV21-1,CANLTGGTEAFF,TGTGCCAACCTAACAGGGGGTACTGAAGCTTTCTTT
NA,TRBJ2-5,few,TRBV5-1,CASSLVGGGLETQYF,TGCGCCAGCAGCTTGGTCGGAGGGGGCTTGGAGACCCAGTACTTC
NA,TRBJ1-3,few,TRBV27,CASSLPGNTIYF,TGTGCCAGCAGTTTGCCCGGAAACACCATATATTTT
NA,TRBJ2-7,NA,TRBV20-1,CSPGGLYEQYF,TGCAGTCCCGGGGGGCTATACGAGCAGTACTTC
TRBD2,TRBJ2-6,NA,TRBV28,CASRASGVSGANVLTF,TGTGCCAGCAGGGCTAGCGGGGTCTCTGGGGCCAACGTCCTGACTTTC
NA,TRBJ2-2,NA,TRBV9,CASSVVVDTGELFF,TGTGCCAGCAGCGTAGTGGTGGACACCGGGGAGCTGTTTTTT
NA,TRBJ2-7,few,TRBV18,CASSPRSDYEQYF,TGTGCCAGCTCACCAAGATCCGACTACGAGCAGTACTTC
TRBD1,TRBJ2-1,NA,TRBV7-9,CASSFPPGGADNEQFF,TGTGCCAGCAGCTTTCCCCCAGGGGGCGCGGACAATGAGCAGTTCTTC
NA,TRBJ1-1,few,TRBV30,CAWSGLGSTEAFF,TGTGCCTGGAGTGGGTTAGGGAGCACTGAAGCTTTCTTT
NA,TRBJ1-1,few,TRBV6-5,CASARNTEAFF,TGTGCCAGCGCACGGAACACTGAAGCTTTCTTT
TRBD2,TRBJ2-1,NA,TRBV9,CASSPGTSGRWSYNEQFF,TGTGCCAGCAGCCCGGGGACTAGCGGGAGGTGGTCCTACAATGAGCAGTTCTTC
TRBD1,TRBJ2-5,NA,TRBV28,CASSSSGTGGGLGETQYF,TGTGCCAGCAGTTCCTCCGGGACAGGGGGCGGCTTAGGAGAGACCCAGTACTTC